This is a list of T cell receptor beta chains from one sample in a study of PD-L1 blockade in urothelial cancer. Clones were sequenced by immunoSEQ multiplex PCR, and TCRdb holds only the in-frame ones, with some missing. Among around 130,000 clones listed, approximately 88% were seen once. Sequences were derived from PBMCs, sampled around atezolizumab (anti-PD-L1) treatment. These receptor sequences come from a man aged 45-60 years with urothelial cancer. Each CDR3 is given with its conserved first and last residue. Fields, in order: J gene, clone size, D gene, V gene, CDR3 protein, CDR3 DNA. D genes are given only for firm matches. Part of the rows lack a size; the others show once, few, many or a class for expanded clones.

TRBJ1-3 | . | . | TRBV5-4 | CASSFPQSFSGNTIYF | TGTGCCAGCAGCTTCCCACAGAGTTTCTCTGGAAACACCATATATTTT
TRBJ1-6 | . | TRBD1 | TRBV30 | CAWSVQGRNSPLHF | TGTGCCTGGAGTGTACAGGGGCGCAATTCACCCCTCCACTTT
TRBJ1-3 | . | TRBD1 | TRBV6-5 | CASSTGTASGNTIYF | TGTGCCAGCAGTACCGGGACAGCCTCTGGAAACACCATATATTTT
TRBJ2-3 | . | . | TRBV7-3 | CASSLGTFGRDTQYF | TGTGCCAGCAGTCTAGGGACTTTCGGAAGAGATACGCAGTATTTT
TRBJ2-1 | . | . | TRBV28 | CASSVKVWGQDNEQFF | TGTGCCAGCAGTGTGAAAGTTTGGGGACAAGACAATGAGCAGTTCTTC
TRBJ2-7 | . | . | TRBV14 | CASSRKGGLRESEQYF | TGTGCCAGCAGCCGTAAAGGGGGCCTGCGGGAATCCGAGCAGTACTTC
TRBJ1-1 | . | . | TRBV9 | CASSAGGNVNTEAFF | TGTGCCAGCAGCGCTGGAGGAAACGTGAACACTGAAGCTTTCTTT
TRBJ1-2 | . | TRBD1 | TRBV7-3 | CASSLDRESGYTF | TGTGCCAGCAGCCTGGACAGGGAGTCTGGCTACACCTTC
TRBJ1-1 | . | . | TRBV7-3 | CASSLGGLRNTEAFF | TGTGCCAGCAGCTTAGGCGGACTGAGGAACACTGAAGCTTTCTTT
TRBJ2-2 | . | . | TRBV12-5 | CASAGNTGELFF | TGTGCTAGTGCCGGGAACACCGGGGAGCTGTTTTTT
TRBJ2-7 | . | TRBD2 | TRBV6-4 | CASSAGLAATEQYF | TGTGCCAGCAGTGCGGGACTAGCTGCTACCGAGCAGTACTTC
TRBJ1-2 | . | TRBD1 | TRBV6-1 | CASSEPGQATYGYTF | TGTGCCAGCAGTGAGCCGGGACAGGCAACATATGGCTACACCTTC
TRBJ2-1 | . | . | TRBV19 | CASSIWQGQGNEQFF | TGTGCCAGTAGTATCTGGCAGGGGCAGGGGAATGAGCAGTTCTTC
TRBJ1-5 | once | . | TRBV4-1 | CASSQANVRIYSNQPQHF | TGCGCCAGCAGCCAAGCTAACGTCAGGATCTATAGCAATCAGCCCCAGCATTTT
TRBJ2-7 | . | TRBD1 | TRBV6-6 | CATSKTGDSYEQYF | TGTGCCACCTCTAAGACAGGGGACTCCTACGAGCAGTACTTC
TRBJ1-4 | . | TRBD1 | TRBV15 | CATSRVTGEHEKLFF | TGTGCCACCAGCAGGGTGACAGGGGAGCATGAAAAACTGTTTTTT
TRBJ2-7 | . | TRBD2 | TRBV15 | CATSRSMGEAGGYEQYF | TGTGCCACCAGCAGGTCCATGGGGGAGGCGGGAGGCTACGAGCAGTACTTC
TRBJ2-7 | . | . | TRBV5-5 | CASSLSGGAYEQYF | TGTGCCAGCAGCTTGTCCGGCGGCGCCTACGAGCAGTACTTC
TRBJ2-1 | . | TRBD2 | TRBV19 | CASSFGTTSRRFF | TGTGCCAGTAGTTTCGGGACTACCTCCCGGAGGTTCTTC
TRBJ1-3 | few | TRBD1 | TRBV7-9 | CASSSTGGKNTIYF | TGTGCCAGCAGCTCCACAGGGGGCAAAAACACCATATATTTT
TRBJ2-1 | . | TRBD2 | TRBV28 | CASRSPVGGGFNNEQFF | TGTGCCAGCAGATCCCCTGTGGGGGGAGGGTTTAACAATGAGCAGTTCTTC
TRBJ1-1 | . | . | TRBV10-3 | CAISDAREAFF | TGTGCCATCAGTGACGCCAGAGAAGCTTTCTTT
TRBJ2-1 | . | TRBD2 | TRBV27 | CASSSDTSGRARSYNEQFF | TGTGCCAGCAGTTCCGATACTAGCGGGAGGGCCAGGTCCTACAATGAGCAGTTCTTC
TRBJ2-5 | . | TRBD1 | TRBV6-5 | CASSRTGKETQYF | TGTGCCAGCAGTAGGACAGGGAAAGAGACCCAGTACTTC
TRBJ1-5 | once | . | TRBV4-1 | CASSQAGGNQPQHF | TGCGCCAGCAGCCAAGCAGGGGGCAATCAGCCCCAGCATTTT
TRBJ2-3 | . | TRBD1 | TRBV5-1 | CASTRTGHLNTDTQYF | TGCGCCAGCACTCGGACAGGACACCTTAACACAGATACGCAGTATTTT
TRBJ2-7 | few | . | TRBV9 | CASSVEPTGYEQYF | TGTGCCAGCAGCGTGGAGCCTACCGGGTACGAGCAGTACTTC